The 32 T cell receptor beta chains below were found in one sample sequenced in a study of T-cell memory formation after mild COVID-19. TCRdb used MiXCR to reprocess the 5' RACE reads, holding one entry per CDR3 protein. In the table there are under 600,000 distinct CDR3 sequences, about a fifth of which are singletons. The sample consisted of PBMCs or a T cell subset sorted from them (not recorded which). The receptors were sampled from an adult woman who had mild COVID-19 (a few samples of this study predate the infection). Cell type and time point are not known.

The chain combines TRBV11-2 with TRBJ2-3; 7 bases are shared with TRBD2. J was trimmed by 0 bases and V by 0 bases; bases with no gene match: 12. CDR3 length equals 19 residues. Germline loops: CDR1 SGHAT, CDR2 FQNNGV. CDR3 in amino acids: CASSLDAWSSGPSTDTQYF. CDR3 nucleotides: TGTGCCAGCAGCTTAGATGCTTGGTCTAGCGGACCTAGCACAGATACGCAGTATTTT.

CDR3 protein: CATSDNRPESNEQFF. In DNA form, the CDR3 reads TGTGCCACCAGTGATAACCGTCCGGAGTCAAATGAGCAGTTCTTC. V and J are TRBV24-1 and TRBJ2-1; the D is unclear. Germline V gives CDR1 KGHDR, CDR2 SFDVKD. Trimming pared 3 bases from V and 7 bases from J, leaving 15 bases between. The CDR3 loop spans 15 amino acids.

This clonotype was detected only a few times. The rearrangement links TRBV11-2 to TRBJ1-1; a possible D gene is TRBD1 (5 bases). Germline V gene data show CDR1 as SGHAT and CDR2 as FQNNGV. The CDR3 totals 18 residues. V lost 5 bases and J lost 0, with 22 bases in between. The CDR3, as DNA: TGTGCCAGCAGCCACCTCCGACGGACATCTAAGATGAACACTGAAGCTTTCTTT. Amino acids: CASSHLRRTSKMNTEAFF.

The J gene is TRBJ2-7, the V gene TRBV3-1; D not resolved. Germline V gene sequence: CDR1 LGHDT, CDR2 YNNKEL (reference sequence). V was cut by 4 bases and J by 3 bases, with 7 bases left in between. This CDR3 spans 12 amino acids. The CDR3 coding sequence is TGTGCCAGCAGCCGGAATTTCTACGAGCAGTACTTC. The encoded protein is CASSRNFYEQYF.

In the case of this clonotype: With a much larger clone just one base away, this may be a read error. CDR3 residues: CATSLAKNIQYF. The CDR3, as DNA: TGTGCCACCAGCTTAGCCAAAAACATTCAGTACTTC. V usage is TRBV28 and J usage is TRBJ2-4; D gene ambiguous. The germline CDR1 and CDR2 sequences are MDHEN and SYDVKM. V lost 10 bases, J lost 0 bases, and 7 bases lay in between. The CDR3 sequence is 12 residues long. The full variable domain, rest sourced from reference TRBV28 and TRBJ2-4, is DVKVTQSSRYLVKRTGEKVFLECVQDMDHENMFWYRQDPGLGLRLIYFSYDVKMKEKGDIPEGYSVSREKKERFSLILESASTNQTSMYLCATSLAKNIQYFGAGTRLSVL.

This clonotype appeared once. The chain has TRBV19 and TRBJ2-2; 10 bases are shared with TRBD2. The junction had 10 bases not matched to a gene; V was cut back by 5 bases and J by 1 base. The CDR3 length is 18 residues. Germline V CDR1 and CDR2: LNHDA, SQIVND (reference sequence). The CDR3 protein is CASSPLPGTSENTGELFF. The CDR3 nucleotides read TGTGCCAGTAGTCCGCTACCCGGGACTAGCGAGAACACCGGGGAGCTGTTTTTT.

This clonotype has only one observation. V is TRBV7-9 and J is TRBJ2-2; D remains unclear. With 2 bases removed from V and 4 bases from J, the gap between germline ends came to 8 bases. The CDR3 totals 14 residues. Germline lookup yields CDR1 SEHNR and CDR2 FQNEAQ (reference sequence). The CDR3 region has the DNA TGTGCCAGCAGCTTAAACACCCGCACCGGGGAGCTGTTTTTT. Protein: CASSLNTRTGELFF.

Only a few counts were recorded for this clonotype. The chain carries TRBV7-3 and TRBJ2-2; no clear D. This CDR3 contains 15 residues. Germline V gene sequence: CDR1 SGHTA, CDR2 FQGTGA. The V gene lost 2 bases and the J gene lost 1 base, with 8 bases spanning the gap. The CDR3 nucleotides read TGTGCCAGCAGCTTATCAGTCGTGAACACCGGGGAGCTGTTTTTT. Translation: CASSLSVVNTGELFF.

This chain's CDR3 is CAIKEDGSNTQYF. The CDR3 region has the DNA TGTGCCATCAAGGAGGACGGATCAAATACGCAGTATTTT. The chain is built from TRBV10-3 and TRBJ2-3; tentative D call: TRBD2 (5 bases). The germline V gene encodes CDR1 ENHRY and CDR2 SYGVKD. Trimming pared 7 bases from V and 7 bases from J, leaving 15 bases between. The CDR3 spans 13 residues.

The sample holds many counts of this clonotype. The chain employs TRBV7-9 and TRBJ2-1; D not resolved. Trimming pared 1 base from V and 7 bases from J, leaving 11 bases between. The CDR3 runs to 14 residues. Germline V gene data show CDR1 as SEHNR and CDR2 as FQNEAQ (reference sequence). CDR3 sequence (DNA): TGTGCCAGCAGCTTAGAGTTAGAGCAGAATGAGCAGTTCTTC. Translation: CASSLELEQNEQFF.

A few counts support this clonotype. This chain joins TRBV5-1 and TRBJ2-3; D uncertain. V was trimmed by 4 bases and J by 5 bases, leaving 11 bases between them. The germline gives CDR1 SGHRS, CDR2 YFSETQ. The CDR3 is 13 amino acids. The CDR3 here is CASSPELIDTQYF. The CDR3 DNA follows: TGCGCCAGCAGCCCGGAACTTATAGATACGCAGTATTTT.

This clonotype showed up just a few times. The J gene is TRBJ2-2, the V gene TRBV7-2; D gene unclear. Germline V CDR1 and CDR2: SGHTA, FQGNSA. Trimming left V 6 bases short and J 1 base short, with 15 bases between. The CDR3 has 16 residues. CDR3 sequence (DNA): TGTGCCAGCAGTCCACGGGCTAGTCGGAACACCGGGGAGCTGTTTTTT. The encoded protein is CASSPRASRNTGELFF.

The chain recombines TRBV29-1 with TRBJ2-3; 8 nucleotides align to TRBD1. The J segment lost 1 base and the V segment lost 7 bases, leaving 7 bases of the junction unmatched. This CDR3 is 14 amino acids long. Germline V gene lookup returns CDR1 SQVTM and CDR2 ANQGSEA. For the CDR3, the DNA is TGCAGCGCCCCCCGGGGACAGGGCACAGATACGCAGTATTTT. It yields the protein CSAPRGQGTDTQYF.

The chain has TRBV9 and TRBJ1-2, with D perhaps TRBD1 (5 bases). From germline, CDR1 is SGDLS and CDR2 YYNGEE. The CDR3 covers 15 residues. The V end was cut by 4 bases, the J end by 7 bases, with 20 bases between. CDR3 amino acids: CASSPPGRMSTGYTF. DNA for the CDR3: TGTGCCAGCAGCCCCCCGGGACGGATGTCAACTGGCTACACCTTC.

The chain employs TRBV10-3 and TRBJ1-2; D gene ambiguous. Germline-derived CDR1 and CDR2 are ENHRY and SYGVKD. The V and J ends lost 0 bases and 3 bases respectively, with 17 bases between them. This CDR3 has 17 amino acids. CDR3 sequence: CAISESHDPRDYYGYTF. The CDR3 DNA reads TGTGCCATCAGTGAGTCTCATGACCCGCGGGATTACTATGGCTACACCTTC.

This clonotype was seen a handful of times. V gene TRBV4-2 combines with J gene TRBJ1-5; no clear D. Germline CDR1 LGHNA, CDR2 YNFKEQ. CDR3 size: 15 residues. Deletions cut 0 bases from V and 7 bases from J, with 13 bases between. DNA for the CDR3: TGTGCCAGCAGCCAAGATAAAACCTCCTACCAGCCCCAGCATTTT. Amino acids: CASSQDKTSYQPQHF.

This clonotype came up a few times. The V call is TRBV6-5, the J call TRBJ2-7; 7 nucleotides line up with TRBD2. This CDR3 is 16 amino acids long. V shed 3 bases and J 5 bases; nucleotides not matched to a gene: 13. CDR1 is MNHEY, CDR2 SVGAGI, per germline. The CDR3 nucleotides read TGTGCCAGCAGTTATTCCCCAGGCGGGGGTTCGCACGAGCAGTACTTC. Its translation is CASSYSPGGGSHEQYF.

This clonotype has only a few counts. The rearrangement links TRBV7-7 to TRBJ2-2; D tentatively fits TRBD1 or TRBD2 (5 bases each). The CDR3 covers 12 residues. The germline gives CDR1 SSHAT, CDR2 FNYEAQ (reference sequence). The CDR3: CASGTGAGELFF. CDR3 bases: TGTGCTAGTGGGACCGGCGCCGGGGAGCTGTTTTTT.

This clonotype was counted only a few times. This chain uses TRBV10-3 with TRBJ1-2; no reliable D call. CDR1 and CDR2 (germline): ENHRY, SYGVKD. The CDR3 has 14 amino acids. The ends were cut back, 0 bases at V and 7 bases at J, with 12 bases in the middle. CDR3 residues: CAISESYFRSGYTF. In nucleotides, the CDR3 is TGTGCCATCAGTGAGTCGTACTTTCGTTCTGGCTACACCTTC.

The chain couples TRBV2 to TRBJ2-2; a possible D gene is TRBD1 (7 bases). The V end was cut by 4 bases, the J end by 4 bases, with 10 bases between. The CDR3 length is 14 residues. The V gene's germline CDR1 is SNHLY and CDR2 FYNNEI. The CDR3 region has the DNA TGTGCCAGCAGTGGGCAGGGGGGCACCGGGGAGCTGTTTTTT. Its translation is CASSGQGGTGELFF.

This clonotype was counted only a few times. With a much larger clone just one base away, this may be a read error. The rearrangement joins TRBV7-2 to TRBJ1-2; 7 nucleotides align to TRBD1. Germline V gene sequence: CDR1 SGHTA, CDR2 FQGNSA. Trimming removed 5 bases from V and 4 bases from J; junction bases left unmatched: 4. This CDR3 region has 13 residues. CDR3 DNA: TGTGCCAGCAGCCGGGACAGTTTCTATGGCTACACCTTC. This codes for CASSRDSFYGYTF.

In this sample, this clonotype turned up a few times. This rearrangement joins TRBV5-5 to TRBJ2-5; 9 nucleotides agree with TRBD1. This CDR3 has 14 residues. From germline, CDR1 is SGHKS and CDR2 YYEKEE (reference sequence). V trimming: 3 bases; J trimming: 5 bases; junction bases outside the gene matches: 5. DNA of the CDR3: TGTGCCAGCAGCTGGCGGGACAGGGAGGAGACCCAGTACTTC. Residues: CASSWRDREETQYF.

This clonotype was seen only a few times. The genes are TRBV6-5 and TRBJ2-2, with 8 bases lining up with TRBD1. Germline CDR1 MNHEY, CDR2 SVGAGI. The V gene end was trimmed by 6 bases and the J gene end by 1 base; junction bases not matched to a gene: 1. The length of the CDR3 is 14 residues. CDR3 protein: CASRDRENTGELFF. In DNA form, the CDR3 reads TGTGCCAGCAGGGACAGGGAGAACACCGGGGAGCTGTTTTTT.

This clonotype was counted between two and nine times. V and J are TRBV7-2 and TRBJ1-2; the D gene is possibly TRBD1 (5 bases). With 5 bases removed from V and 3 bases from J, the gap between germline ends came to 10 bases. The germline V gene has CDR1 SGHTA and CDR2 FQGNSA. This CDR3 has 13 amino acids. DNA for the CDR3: TGTGCCAGCAGCAGGGACGCTTACTATGGCTACACCTTC. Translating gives CASSRDAYYGYTF.

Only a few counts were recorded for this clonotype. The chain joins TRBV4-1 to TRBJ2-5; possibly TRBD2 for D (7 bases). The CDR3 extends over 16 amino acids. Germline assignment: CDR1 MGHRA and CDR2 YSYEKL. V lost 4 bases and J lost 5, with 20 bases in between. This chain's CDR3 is CASSPRVRGEGETQYF. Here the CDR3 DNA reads TGCGCCAGCAGCCCTCGAGTTAGGGGGGAGGGGGAGACCCAGTACTTC.

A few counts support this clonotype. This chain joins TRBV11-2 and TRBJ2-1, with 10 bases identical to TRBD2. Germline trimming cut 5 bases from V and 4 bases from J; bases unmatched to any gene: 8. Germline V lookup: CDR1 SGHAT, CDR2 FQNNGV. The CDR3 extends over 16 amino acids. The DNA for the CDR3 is TGTGCCAGCAGCCTCCTGCGACTAGCGGGTTACAATGAGCAGTTCTTC. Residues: CASSLLRLAGYNEQFF.

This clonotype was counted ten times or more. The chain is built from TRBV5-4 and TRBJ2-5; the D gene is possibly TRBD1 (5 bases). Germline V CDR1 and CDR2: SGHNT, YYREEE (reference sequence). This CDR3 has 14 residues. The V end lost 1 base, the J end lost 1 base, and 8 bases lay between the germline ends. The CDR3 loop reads CASSLSQGQETQYF. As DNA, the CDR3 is TGTGCCAGCAGCTTGAGCCAGGGCCAAGAGACCCAGTACTTC. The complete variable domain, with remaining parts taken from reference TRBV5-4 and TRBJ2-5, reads ETGVTQSPTHLIKTRGQQVTLRCSSQSGHNTVSWYQQALGQGPQFIFQYYREEENGRGNFPPRFSGLQFPNYSSELNVNALELDDSALYLCASSLSQGQETQYFGPGTRLLVL.

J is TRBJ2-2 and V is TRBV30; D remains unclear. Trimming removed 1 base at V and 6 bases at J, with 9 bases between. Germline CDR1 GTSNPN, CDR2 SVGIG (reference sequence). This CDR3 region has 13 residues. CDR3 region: CAWSGSASGELFF. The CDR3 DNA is TGTGCCTGGAGTGGTAGTGCGTCCGGGGAGCTGTTTTTT.

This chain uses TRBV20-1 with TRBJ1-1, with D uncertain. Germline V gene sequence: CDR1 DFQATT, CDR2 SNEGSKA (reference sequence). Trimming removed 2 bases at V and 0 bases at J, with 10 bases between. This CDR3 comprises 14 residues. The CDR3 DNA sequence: TGCAGTGCTAGAACCCGGTTGTTGAACACTGAAGCTTTCTTT. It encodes CSARTRLLNTEAFF.

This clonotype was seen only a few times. CDR3 DNA sequence: TGTGCCAGCAGCGCCTTTGGGGGATCGAGCACAGATACGCAGTATTTT. The encoded protein is CASSAFGGSSTDTQYF. The rearrangement uses TRBV7-6 and TRBJ2-3; tentatively, D is TRBD1 or TRBD2 (5 bases each). Germline-derived CDR1 and CDR2 are SGHVS and FNYEAQ. CDR3 length: 16 amino acids. Trimming left V 5 bases short and J 0 bases short, with 15 bases between. The variable domain in full, completed from reference TRBV7-6 and TRBJ2-3, reads GAGVSQSPRYKVTKRGQDVALRCDPISGHVSLYWYRQALGQGPEFLTYFNYEAQQDKSGLPNDRFSAERPEGSISTLTIQRTEQRDSAMYRCASSAFGGSSTDTQYFGPGTRLTVL.

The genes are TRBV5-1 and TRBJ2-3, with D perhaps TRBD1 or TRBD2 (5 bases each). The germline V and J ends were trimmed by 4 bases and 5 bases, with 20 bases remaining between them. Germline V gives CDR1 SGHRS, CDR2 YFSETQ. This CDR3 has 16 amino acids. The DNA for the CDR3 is TGCGCCAGCAGCCAGATTTCGGGACGGCTCAAAGATACGCAGTATTTT. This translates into CASSQISGRLKDTQYF.

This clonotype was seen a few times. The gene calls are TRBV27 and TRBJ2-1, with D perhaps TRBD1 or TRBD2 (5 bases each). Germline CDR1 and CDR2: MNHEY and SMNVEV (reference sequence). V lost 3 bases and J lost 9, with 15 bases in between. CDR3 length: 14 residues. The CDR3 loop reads CASSFQVLRGEQFF. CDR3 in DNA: TGTGCCAGCAGTTTCCAGGTATTGAGGGGTGAGCAGTTCTTC.